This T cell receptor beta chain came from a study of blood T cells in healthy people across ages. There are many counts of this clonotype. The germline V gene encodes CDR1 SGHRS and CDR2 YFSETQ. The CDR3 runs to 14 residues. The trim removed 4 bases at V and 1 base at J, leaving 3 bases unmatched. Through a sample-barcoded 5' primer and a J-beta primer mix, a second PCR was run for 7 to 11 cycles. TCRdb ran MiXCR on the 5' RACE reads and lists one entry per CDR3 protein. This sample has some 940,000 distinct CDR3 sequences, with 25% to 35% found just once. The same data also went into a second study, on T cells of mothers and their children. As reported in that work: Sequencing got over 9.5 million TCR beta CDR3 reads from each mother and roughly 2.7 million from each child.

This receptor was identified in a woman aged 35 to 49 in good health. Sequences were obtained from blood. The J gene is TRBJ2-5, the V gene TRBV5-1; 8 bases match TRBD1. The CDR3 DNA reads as TGCGCCAGCAGCCCGGGACAGGCCCAAGAGACCCAGTACTTC. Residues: CASSPGQAQETQYF.